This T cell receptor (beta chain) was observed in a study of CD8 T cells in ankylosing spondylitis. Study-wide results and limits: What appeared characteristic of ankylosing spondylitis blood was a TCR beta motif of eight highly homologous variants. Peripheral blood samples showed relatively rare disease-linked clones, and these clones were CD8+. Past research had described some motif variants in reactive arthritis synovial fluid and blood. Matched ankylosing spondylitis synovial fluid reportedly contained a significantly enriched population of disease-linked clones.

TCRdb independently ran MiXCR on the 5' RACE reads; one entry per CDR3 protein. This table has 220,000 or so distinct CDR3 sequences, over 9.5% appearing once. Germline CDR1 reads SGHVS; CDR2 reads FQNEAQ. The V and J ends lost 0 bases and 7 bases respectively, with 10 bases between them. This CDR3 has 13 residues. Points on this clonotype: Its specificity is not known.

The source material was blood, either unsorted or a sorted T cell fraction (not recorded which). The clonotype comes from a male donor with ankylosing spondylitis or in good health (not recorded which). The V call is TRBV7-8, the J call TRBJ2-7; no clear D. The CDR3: CASSLARAAEQYF. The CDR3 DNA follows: TGTGCCAGCAGCTTAGCCCGGGCGGCGGAGCAGTACTTC.